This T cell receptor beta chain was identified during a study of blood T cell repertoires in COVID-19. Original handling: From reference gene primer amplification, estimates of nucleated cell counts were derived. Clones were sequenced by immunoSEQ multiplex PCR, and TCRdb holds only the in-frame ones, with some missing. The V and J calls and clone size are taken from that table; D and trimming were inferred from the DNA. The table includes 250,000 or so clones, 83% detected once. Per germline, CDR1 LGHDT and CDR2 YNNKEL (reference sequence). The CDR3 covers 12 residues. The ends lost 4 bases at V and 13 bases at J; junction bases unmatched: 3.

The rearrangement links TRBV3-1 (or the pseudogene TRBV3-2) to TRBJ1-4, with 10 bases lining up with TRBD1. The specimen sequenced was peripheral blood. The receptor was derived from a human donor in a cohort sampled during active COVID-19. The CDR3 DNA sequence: TGTGCCAGCAGCCCGGGACAGGGGACACTGTTTTTT. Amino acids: CASSPGQGTLFF.